A selection of T cell receptor beta chains follows, all from one sample in a study of T cells after yellow fever vaccination. From the 5' RACE reads, TCRdb called clonotypes with MiXCR, one entry per CDR3 protein. The sample contains some 400,000 distinct CDR3 sequences, 15% to 20% of which appear only once. Sequences were derived from PBMCs, sampled before the yellow fever booster vaccination. These receptors originate from a man between 18 and 29 years old who received the YFV17D yellow fever vaccine. The CDR3 runs from the conserved cysteine through the conserved F or W. A D gene is named only where the DNA matches it firmly. The size entry is marked missing in some rows and otherwise reads once, few, many or a size class.

abundance: many
d_gene: TRBD2
j_gene: TRBJ2-3
v_gene: TRBV7-2
CDR3nt: TGTGCCAGCAGCCGAAACAGCGGGGGGGGCACAGATACGCAGTATTTT
CDR3aa: CASSRNSGGGTDTQYF

abundance: few
d_gene: .
j_gene: TRBJ2-3
v_gene: TRBV7-9
CDR3nt: TGTGCCAGCAGCCCCGTTAGGCCTAGCACAGATACGCAGTATTTT
CDR3aa: CASSPVRPSTDTQYF

abundance: .
d_gene: TRBD2
j_gene: TRBJ2-3
v_gene: TRBV27
CDR3nt: TGTGCCAGCAGTTTTACTAGCGGGGGGACTTCTAGCACAGATACGCAGTATTTT
CDR3aa: CASSFTSGGTSSTDTQYF

abundance: .
d_gene: TRBD1
j_gene: TRBJ2-5
v_gene: TRBV11-3
CDR3nt: TGTGCCAGCAGCAAAGGCAGGGGGACGGTGGAGACCCAGTACTTC
CDR3aa: CASSKGRGTVETQYF

abundance: few
d_gene: .
j_gene: TRBJ1-2
v_gene: TRBV29-1
CDR3nt: TGCAGCGTTAGCCTTCAAACAGCCTATGGCTACACCTTC
CDR3aa: CSVSLQTAYGYTF

abundance: few
d_gene: TRBD1
j_gene: TRBJ1-3
v_gene: TRBV12-3/TRBV12-4
CDR3nt: TGTGCCAGCAGCCCGATGACAGGGCTCACCATATATTTT
CDR3aa: CASSPMTGLTIYF

abundance: .
d_gene: .
j_gene: TRBJ1-3
v_gene: TRBV18
CDR3nt: TGTGCCAGCTCACCGGACGGACTCTCTGGAAACACCATATATTTT
CDR3aa: CASSPDGLSGNTIYF

abundance: .
d_gene: .
j_gene: TRBJ2-1
v_gene: TRBV7-2
CDR3nt: TGTGCCAGCAGCTGGCGAGGTATCTATGAGCAGTTCTTC
CDR3aa: CASSWRGIYEQFF

abundance: .
d_gene: .
j_gene: TRBJ2-3
v_gene: TRBV27
CDR3nt: TGTGCCAGCAGTTTGTCAACCATCCTGGGATACACAGATACGCAGTATTTT
CDR3aa: CASSLSTILGYTDTQYF

abundance: .
d_gene: .
j_gene: TRBJ2-5
v_gene: TRBV12-3/TRBV12-4
CDR3nt: TGTGCCAGCAGTACCATCCCCAACCAAGAGACCCAGTACTTC
CDR3aa: CASSTIPNQETQYF

abundance: .
d_gene: .
j_gene: TRBJ1-2
v_gene: TRBV29-1
CDR3nt: TGCAGTGCACTGTCGGACGGCTATGGCTACACCTTC
CDR3aa: CSALSDGYGYTF

abundance: .
d_gene: TRBD1
j_gene: TRBJ2-7
v_gene: TRBV27
CDR3nt: TGTGCCAGCAGTCAAACAGGGACAGTGTACGACGAGCAGTACTTC
CDR3aa: CASSQTGTVYDEQYF

abundance: few
d_gene: TRBD1
j_gene: TRBJ1-4
v_gene: TRBV4-2
CDR3nt: TGTGCCAGCAGCCAAGGGTTCGACAGGGCTAATGAAAAACTGTTTTTT
CDR3aa: CASSQGFDRANEKLFF

abundance: .
d_gene: .
j_gene: TRBJ1-6
v_gene: TRBV20-1
CDR3nt: TGCAGTGCTAGTCCTCCAAAGGAAAATTCACCCCTCCACTTT
CDR3aa: CSASPPKENSPLHF

abundance: .
d_gene: .
j_gene: TRBJ1-6
v_gene: TRBV11-3
CDR3nt: TGTGCCAGCCCAAAACACGGACAGTATGAAAATTCACCCCTCCACTTT
CDR3aa: CASPKHGQYENSPLHF

abundance: .
d_gene: .
j_gene: TRBJ2-2
v_gene: TRBV12-3/TRBV12-4
CDR3nt: TGTGCCAGCAGTAGAACGGATTCGAACACCGGGGAGCTGTTTTTT
CDR3aa: CASSRTDSNTGELFF

abundance: .
d_gene: .
j_gene: TRBJ2-6
v_gene: TRBV15
CDR3nt: TGTGCCACCAGCACCGGGGCAGGACGGCACTCTGGGGCCAACGTCCTGACTTTC
CDR3aa: CATSTGAGRHSGANVLTF

abundance: few
d_gene: .
j_gene: TRBJ1-1
v_gene: TRBV20-1
CDR3nt: TGCAGTGCTAAGCCCCCAGGGGATACTGAAGCTTTCTTT
CDR3aa: CSAKPPGDTEAFF

abundance: few
d_gene: TRBD1
j_gene: TRBJ1-1
v_gene: TRBV4-1
CDR3nt: TGCGCCAGCAGCCCGGGACAGGGGCCAGGGGGCACTGAAGAAGCTTTCTTT
CDR3aa: CASSPGQGPGGTEEAFF

abundance: .
d_gene: .
j_gene: TRBJ1-4
v_gene: TRBV29-1
CDR3nt: TGCAGCGTTGCCCCCGGCGGTGAAAAACTGTTTTTT
CDR3aa: CSVAPGGEKLFF

abundance: few
d_gene: .
j_gene: TRBJ2-5
v_gene: TRBV20-1
CDR3nt: TGCAGTGTCCTCCCCGACCAAGAGACCCAGTACTTC
CDR3aa: CSVLPDQETQYF

abundance: .
d_gene: .
j_gene: TRBJ2-1
v_gene: TRBV7-2
CDR3nt: TGTGCCAGCAGCTTAGTTCCCAAGAATGAGCAGTTCTTC
CDR3aa: CASSLVPKNEQFF

abundance: .
d_gene: .
j_gene: TRBJ2-2
v_gene: TRBV9
CDR3nt: TGTGCCAGCAGCGTAGCCGAGGCCGGGGAGCTGTTTTTT
CDR3aa: CASSVAEAGELFF

abundance: few
d_gene: TRBD2
j_gene: TRBJ2-1
v_gene: TRBV24-1
CDR3nt: TGTGCCACCAGTGATTCTAGCGGGGGACCTAATGAGCAGTTCTTC
CDR3aa: CATSDSSGGPNEQFF

abundance: .
d_gene: TRBD1
j_gene: TRBJ1-1
v_gene: TRBV4-1
CDR3nt: TGCGCCAGCAGCCCTCGGACAGGACGGAACACTGAAGCTTTCTTT
CDR3aa: CASSPRTGRNTEAFF

abundance: .
d_gene: .
j_gene: TRBJ1-2
v_gene: TRBV6-5
CDR3nt: TGTGCCAGCAGTTACGGGATTCAGCGTAACTATGGCTACACCTTC
CDR3aa: CASSYGIQRNYGYTF

abundance: many
d_gene: TRBD1
j_gene: TRBJ2-7
v_gene: TRBV15
CDR3nt: TGTGCCACCAGCAGAGAATTTGGGACAGGCATGGCCTACGAGCAGTACTTC
CDR3aa: CATSREFGTGMAYEQYF

abundance: few
d_gene: .
j_gene: TRBJ2-3
v_gene: TRBV7-3
CDR3nt: TGTGCCAGCAGCTTAAGGGGGCGTGAAGATACGCAGTATTTT
CDR3aa: CASSLRGREDTQYF

abundance: .
d_gene: .
j_gene: TRBJ2-7
v_gene: TRBV12-3/TRBV12-4
CDR3nt: TGTGCCAGCAGTTTCCGCATACATTCCTACGAGCAGTACTTC
CDR3aa: CASSFRIHSYEQYF

abundance: .
d_gene: TRBD2
j_gene: TRBJ2-5
v_gene: TRBV9
CDR3nt: TGTGCCAGCAGCGTAGCCACGGGCGGGGGGCACCAAGAGACCCAGTACTTC
CDR3aa: CASSVATGGGHQETQYF

abundance: .
d_gene: .
j_gene: TRBJ2-3
v_gene: TRBV4-1
CDR3nt: TGCGCCAGCAGCCAGACCTGGATGGGCACAGATACGCAGTATTTT
CDR3aa: CASSQTWMGTDTQYF

abundance: .
d_gene: .
j_gene: TRBJ1-3
v_gene: TRBV12-3/TRBV12-4
CDR3nt: TGTGCCAGCAGTTTAAACGGGAACACCATATATTTT
CDR3aa: CASSLNGNTIYF

abundance: few
d_gene: TRBD1
j_gene: TRBJ1-1
v_gene: TRBV9
CDR3nt: TGTGCCAGCAGTCATAGGACAGGGGGTACGGCTGAAGCTTTCTTT
CDR3aa: CASSHRTGGTAEAFF

abundance: many
d_gene: .
j_gene: TRBJ1-1
v_gene: TRBV7-3
CDR3nt: TGTGCCAGCAGCCAGGGACATCAGACTGAAGCTTTCTTT
CDR3aa: CASSQGHQTEAFF

abundance: .
d_gene: .
j_gene: TRBJ1-2
v_gene: TRBV7-9
CDR3nt: TGTGCCAGCAGCTTCGGCGGACAGAACTATGGCTACACCTTC
CDR3aa: CASSFGGQNYGYTF

abundance: .
d_gene: TRBD1
j_gene: TRBJ2-6
v_gene: TRBV6-1
CDR3nt: TGTGCCAGCAGTGGAGGGGGCACTGGGGCCAACGTCCTGACTTTC
CDR3aa: CASSGGGTGANVLTF

abundance: .
d_gene: .
j_gene: TRBJ1-4
v_gene: TRBV3-1
CDR3nt: TGTGCCAGCAGCCAACGGCTCGGCACAGCTAATGAAAAACTGTTTTTT
CDR3aa: CASSQRLGTANEKLFF

abundance: few
d_gene: .
j_gene: TRBJ2-7
v_gene: TRBV2
CDR3nt: TGTGCCAGCAGTGCGGGGACCGGGTACGAGCAGTACTTC
CDR3aa: CASSAGTGYEQYF

abundance: few
d_gene: .
j_gene: TRBJ2-5
v_gene: TRBV4-3
CDR3nt: TGCGCCAGCAGCCAATGGCTCAGTGGAGCGAAGATAGAGACCCAGTACTTC
CDR3aa: CASSQWLSGAKIETQYF

abundance: .
d_gene: TRBD2
j_gene: TRBJ2-1
v_gene: TRBV5-1
CDR3nt: TGCGCCAGCAGCCTGGCGGGGAGCGGGGCCTATGAGCAGTTCTTC
CDR3aa: CASSLAGSGAYEQFF

abundance: .
d_gene: TRBD2
j_gene: TRBJ2-3
v_gene: TRBV19
CDR3nt: TGTGCCAGTAGTCCCCCGGGAGGGGCGTACCATACGCAGTATTTT
CDR3aa: CASSPPGGAYHTQYF

abundance: .
d_gene: .
j_gene: TRBJ2-7
v_gene: TRBV6-6
CDR3nt: TGTGCCAGCAGTTACTGGACAGCGGGGTCCCCATACGAGCAGTACTTC
CDR3aa: CASSYWTAGSPYEQYF

abundance: once
d_gene: .
j_gene: TRBJ1-6
v_gene: TRBV2
CDR3nt: TGTGCCAGCAGGAGGGACCAGTATAATTCACCCCTCCACTTT
CDR3aa: CASRRDQYNSPLHF

abundance: .
d_gene: .
j_gene: TRBJ1-2
v_gene: TRBV12-3/TRBV12-4
CDR3nt: TGTGCCAGCAGTCCCTCGGGCATCGTAAGCTTTGGCTACACCTTC
CDR3aa: CASSPSGIVSFGYTF

abundance: few
d_gene: .
j_gene: TRBJ1-1
v_gene: TRBV4-1
CDR3nt: TGCGCCAGCAGCCAAGGGATTACCGGAGGGTCAGCTTTCTTT
CDR3aa: CASSQGITGGSAFF